The clone carrying this T cell receptor (beta chain) was seen many times. What it recognizes is unknown. This record belongs to a study of identifying expanded T cells in peripheral blood. Study observations and caveats: About 1.2 clones differed between technical replicates, versus around 15 and 19 over time. Across healthy donors, higher total template counts meant significantly greater approximately 2-week count variance.

Some clones are missing from TCRdb's copy, which holds only in-frame ones; the method was immunoSEQ multiplex PCR. Among about 86,000 clones listed, approximately 85% were seen once. During the collection period, no donor immune events like infections were recorded. V was shortened by 10 bases and J by 7 bases, with 19 bases between the two germline ends. The germline gives CDR1 MNHEY, CDR2 SVGAGI. This CDR3 region has 14 residues. This TCR was recovered from a person aged 18 to 75 in good health. The gene calls are TRBV6-5 and TRBJ1-4, with a tentative D call TRBD1 (6 bases). Sample: blood. The CDR3 here is CATRDQGWSEKLFF. For the CDR3, the DNA is TGTGCCACCCGCGATCAGGGGTGGAGTGAAAAACTGTTTTTT.